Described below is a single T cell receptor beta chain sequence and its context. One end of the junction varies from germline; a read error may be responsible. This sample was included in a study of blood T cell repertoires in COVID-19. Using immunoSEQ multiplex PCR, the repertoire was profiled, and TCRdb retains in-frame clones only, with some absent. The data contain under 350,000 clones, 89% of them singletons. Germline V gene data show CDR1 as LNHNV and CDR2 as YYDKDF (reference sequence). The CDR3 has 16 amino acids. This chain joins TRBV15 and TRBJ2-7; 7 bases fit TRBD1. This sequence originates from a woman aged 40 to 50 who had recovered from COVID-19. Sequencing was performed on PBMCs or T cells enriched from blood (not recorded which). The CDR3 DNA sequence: TGTGCCACCAGCAGAGATCTTGGCAGGGGGTCCTTCGAGCAGTACTTC. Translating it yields CATSRDLGRGSFEQYF.